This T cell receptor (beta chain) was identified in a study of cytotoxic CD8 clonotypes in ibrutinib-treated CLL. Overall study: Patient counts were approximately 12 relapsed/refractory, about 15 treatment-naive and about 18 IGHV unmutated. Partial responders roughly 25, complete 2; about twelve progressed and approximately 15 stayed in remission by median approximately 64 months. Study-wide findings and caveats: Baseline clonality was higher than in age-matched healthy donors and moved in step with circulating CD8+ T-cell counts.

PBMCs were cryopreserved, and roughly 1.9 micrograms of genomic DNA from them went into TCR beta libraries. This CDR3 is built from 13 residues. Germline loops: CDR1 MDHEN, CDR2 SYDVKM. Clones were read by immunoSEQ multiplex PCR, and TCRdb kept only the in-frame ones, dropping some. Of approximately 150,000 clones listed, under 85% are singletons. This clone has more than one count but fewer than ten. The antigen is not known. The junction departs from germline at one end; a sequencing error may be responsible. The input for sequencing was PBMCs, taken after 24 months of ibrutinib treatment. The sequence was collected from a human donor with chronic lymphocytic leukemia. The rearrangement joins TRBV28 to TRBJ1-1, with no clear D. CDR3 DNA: TGTGCCAGCAGCTTATTCTGGGCCACTGAAGCTTTCTTT. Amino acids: CASSLFWATEAFF.